This T cell receptor (beta chain) was recorded in a study of blood T cell repertoires in COVID-19. Across the whole study: The United States, Italy and Spain supplied acute and convalescent COVID-19 samples. PBMCs, B-cell-depleted T cells, or T cells were the source of the cDNA or gDNA that made up the material.

Per the authors' pipeline: Researchers report that nucleated cell counts were estimated from reference gene primer amplification. Profiled with immunoSEQ multiplex PCR; TCRdb holds only in-frame clones, not every one. The V and J calls and clone size were taken over from that table, and D and trimming were inferred from the DNA. The table has around 60,000 clones, about nine tenths seen once; the top ten hold approximately 1.3%. This CDR3 comprises 14 residues. Between the trimmed V and J ends, which lost 3 bases and 0 bases, there was a span of 9 bases. The germline CDR1 and CDR2 sequences are SGHRS and YFSETQ.

This TCR was recovered from a woman older than 75 with acute or convalescent COVID-19. What was sequenced was peripheral blood. J is TRBJ1-2 and V is TRBV5-1; no firm D call. CDR3 sequence: CASSSTTSNYGYTF. The CDR3 region has the DNA TGCGCCAGCAGCTCCACGACTTCTAACTATGGCTACACCTTC. The whole variable domain, remainder taken from reference TRBV5-1 and TRBJ1-2, is KAGVTQTPRYLIKTRGQQVTLSCSPISGHRSVSWYQQTPGQGLQFLFEYFSETQRNKGNFPGRFSGRQFSNSRSEMNVSTLELGDSALYLCASSSTTSNYGYTFGSGTRLTVV.